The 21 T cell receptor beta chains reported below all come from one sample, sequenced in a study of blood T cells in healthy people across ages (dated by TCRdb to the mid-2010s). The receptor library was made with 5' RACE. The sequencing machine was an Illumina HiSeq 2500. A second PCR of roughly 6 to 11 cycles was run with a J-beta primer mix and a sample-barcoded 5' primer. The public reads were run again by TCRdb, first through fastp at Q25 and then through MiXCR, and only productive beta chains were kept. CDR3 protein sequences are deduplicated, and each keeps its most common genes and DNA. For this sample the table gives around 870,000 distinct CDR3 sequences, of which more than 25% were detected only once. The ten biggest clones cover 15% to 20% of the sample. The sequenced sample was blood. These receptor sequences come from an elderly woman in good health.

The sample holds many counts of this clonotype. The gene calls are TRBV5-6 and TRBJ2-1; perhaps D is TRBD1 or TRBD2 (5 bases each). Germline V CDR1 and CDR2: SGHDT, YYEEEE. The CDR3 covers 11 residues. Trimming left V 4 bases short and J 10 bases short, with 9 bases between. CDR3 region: CASSQEGEQFF. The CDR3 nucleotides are TGTGCCAGCAGCCAAGAGGGGGAGCAGTTCTTC.

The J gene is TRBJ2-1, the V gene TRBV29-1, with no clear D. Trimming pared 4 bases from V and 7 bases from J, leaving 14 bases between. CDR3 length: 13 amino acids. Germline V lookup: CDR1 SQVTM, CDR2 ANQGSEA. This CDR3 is CSVGVWELNEQFF. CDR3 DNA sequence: TGCAGCGTTGGAGTGTGGGAACTTAATGAGCAGTTCTTC.

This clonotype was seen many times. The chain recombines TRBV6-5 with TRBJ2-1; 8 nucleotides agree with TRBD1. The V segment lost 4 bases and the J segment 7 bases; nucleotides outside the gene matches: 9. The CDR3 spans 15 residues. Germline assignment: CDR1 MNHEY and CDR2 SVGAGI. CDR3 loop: CASSSPRRGLNEQFF. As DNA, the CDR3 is TGTGCCAGCAGTTCCCCCCGCAGGGGGCTTAATGAGCAGTTCTTC.

This CDR3 is CSVQTVPGELFF. For the CDR3, the DNA is TGCAGCGTCCAGACAGTCCCAGGGGAGCTGTTTTTT. The chain couples TRBV29-1 to TRBJ2-2; TRBD1 might be the D (5 bases). The ends were cut back, 6 bases at V and 8 bases at J, with 13 bases in the middle. The CDR3 extends over 12 amino acids. In germline, CDR1 is SQVTM, CDR2 ANQGSEA.

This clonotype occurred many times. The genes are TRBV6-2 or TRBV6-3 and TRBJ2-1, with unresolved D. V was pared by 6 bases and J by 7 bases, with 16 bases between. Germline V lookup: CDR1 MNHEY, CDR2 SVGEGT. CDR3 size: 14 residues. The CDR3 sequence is CASSQRWQGNEQFF. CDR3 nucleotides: TGTGCCAGCAGCCAACGGTGGCAAGGGAATGAGCAGTTCTTC.

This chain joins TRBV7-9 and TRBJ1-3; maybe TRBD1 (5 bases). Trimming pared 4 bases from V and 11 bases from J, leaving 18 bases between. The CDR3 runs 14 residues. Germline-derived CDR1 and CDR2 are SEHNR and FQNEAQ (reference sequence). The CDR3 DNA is TGTGCCAGCAGCTATGGGGTCCGGGGGAATCCCATATATTTT. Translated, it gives CASSYGVRGNPIYF.

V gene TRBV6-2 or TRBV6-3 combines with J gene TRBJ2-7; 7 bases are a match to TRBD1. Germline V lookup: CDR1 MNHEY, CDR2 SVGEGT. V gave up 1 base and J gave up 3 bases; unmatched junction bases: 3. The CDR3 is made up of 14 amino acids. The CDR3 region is CASSYWTGSYEQYF. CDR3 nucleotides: TGTGCCAGCAGTTACTGGACAGGCAGCTACGAGCAGTACTTC.

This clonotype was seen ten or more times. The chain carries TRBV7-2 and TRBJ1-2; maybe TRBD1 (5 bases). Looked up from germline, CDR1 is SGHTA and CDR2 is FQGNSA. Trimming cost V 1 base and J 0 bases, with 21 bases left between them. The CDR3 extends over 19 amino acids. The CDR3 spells CASSLVETADGGANYGYTF. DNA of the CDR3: TGTGCCAGCAGCTTAGTAGAGACAGCGGACGGGGGAGCTAACTATGGCTACACCTTC.

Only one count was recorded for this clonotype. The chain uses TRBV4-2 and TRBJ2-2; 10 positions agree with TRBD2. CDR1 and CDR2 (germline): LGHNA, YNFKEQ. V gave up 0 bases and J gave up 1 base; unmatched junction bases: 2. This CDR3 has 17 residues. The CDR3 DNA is TGTGCCAGCAGCCAAGAATCTAGCGGGAGGAACACCGGGGAGCTGTTTTTT. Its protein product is CASSQESSGRNTGELFF.

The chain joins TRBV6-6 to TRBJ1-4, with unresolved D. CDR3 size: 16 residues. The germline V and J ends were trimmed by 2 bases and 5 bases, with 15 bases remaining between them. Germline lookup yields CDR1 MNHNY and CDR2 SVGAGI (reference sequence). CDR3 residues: CASSYPVLTGNEKLFF. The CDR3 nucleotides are TGTGCCAGCAGTTACCCGGTCCTTACGGGCAATGAAAAACTGTTTTTT.

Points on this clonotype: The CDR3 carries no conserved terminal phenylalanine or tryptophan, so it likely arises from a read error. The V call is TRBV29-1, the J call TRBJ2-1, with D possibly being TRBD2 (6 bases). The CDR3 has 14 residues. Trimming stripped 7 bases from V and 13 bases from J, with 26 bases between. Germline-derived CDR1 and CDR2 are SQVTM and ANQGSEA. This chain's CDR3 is CSGREPGTSRPQFV. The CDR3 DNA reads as TGCAGCGGGCGGGAACCCGGGACGTCCCGTCCCCAGTTCGTC.

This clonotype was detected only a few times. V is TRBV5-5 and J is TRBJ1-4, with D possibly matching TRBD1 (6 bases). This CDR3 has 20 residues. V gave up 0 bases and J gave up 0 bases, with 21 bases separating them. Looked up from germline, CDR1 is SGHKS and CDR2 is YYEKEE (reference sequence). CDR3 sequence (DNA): TGTGCCAGCAGCTTGGTTGCCACCGGGCGCAGGGGTGCAACTAATGAAAAACTGTTTTTT. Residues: CASSLVATGRRGATNEKLFF.

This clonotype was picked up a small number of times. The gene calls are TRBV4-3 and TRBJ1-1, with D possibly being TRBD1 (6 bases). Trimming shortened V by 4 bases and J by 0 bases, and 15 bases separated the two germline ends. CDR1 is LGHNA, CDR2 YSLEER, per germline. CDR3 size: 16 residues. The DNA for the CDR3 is TGCGCCAGCAGCCCATCCGCGGACAGCCTGAACACTGAAGCTTTCTTT. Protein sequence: CASSPSADSLNTEAFF.

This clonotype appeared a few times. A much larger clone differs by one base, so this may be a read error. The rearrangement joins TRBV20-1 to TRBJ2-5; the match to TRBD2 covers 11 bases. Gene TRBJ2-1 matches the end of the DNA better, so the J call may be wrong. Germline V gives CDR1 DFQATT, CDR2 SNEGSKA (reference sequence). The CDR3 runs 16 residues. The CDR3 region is CSARSWTSGYQETQFF. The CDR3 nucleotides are TGCAGTGCTAGATCATGGACTAGCGGGTACCAAGAGACCCAGTTCTTC.

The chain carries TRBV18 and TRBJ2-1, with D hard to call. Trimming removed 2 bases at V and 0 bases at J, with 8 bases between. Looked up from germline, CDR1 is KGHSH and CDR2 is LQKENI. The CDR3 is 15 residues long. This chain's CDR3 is CASSPTKISYNEQFF. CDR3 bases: TGTGCCAGCTCACCAACCAAGATCTCCTACAATGAGCAGTTCTTC. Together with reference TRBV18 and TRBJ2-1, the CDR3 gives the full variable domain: NAGVMQNPRHLVRRRGQEARLRCSPMKGHSHVYWYRQLPEEGLKFMVYLQKENIIDESGMPKERFSAEFPKEGPSILRIQQVVRGDSAAYFCASSPTKISYNEQFFGPGTRLTVL.

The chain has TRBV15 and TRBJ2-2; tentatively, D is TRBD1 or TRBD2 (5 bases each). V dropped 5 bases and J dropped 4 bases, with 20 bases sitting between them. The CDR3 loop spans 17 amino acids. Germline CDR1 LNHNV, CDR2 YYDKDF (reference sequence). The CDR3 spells CATSRRSGPISTGELFF. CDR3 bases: TGTGCCACCAGCCGAAGATCGGGACCGATAAGCACCGGGGAGCTGTTTTTT.

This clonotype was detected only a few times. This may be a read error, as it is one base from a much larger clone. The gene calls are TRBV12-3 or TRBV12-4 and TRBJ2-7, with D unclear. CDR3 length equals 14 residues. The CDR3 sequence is CASSQDIVSYERYF. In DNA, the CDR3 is TGTGCCAGCAGCCAAGACATTGTCTCCTACGAGCGGTACTTC.

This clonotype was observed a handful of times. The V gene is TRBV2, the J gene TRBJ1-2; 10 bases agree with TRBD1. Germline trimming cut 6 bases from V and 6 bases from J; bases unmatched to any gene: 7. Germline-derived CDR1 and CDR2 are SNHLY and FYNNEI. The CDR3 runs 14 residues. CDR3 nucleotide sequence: TGTGCCAGCAGCCGGGACAGGGGATACCATGGCTACACCTTC. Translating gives CASSRDRGYHGYTF.

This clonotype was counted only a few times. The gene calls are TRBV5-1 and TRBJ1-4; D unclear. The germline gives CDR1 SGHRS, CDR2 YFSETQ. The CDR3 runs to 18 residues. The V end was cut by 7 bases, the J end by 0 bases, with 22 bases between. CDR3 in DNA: TGCGCCAGCTTAGGCGGGAGCCACTATTTTGCAACTAATGAAAAACTGTTTTTT. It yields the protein CASLGGSHYFATNEKLFF.

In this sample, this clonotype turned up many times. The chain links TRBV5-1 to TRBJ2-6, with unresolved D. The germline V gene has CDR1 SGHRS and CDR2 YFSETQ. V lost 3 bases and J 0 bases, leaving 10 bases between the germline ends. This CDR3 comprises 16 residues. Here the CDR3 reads CASSWTFRSGANVLTF. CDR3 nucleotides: TGCGCCAGCAGCTGGACCTTCCGCTCTGGGGCCAACGTCCTGACTTTC.

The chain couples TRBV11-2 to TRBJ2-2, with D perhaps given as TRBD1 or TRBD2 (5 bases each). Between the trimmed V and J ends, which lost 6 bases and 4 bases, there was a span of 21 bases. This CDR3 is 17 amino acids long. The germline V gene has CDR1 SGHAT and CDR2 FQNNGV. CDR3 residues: CASRLQTGRPCTGELFF. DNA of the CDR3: TGTGCCAGCAGACTGCAAACGGGACGGCCGTGCACCGGGGAGCTGTTTTTT.